The source of this T cell receptor beta chain is a study of T cells in Graves' hyperthyroidism and ophthalmopathy (dated by TCRdb to between 2019 and 2020). Study-wide context: Peripheral blood samples were taken at the time of initial diagnosis, prior to any treatment. Thyroid tissue and blood T-cell repertoires from six or seven Graves' hyperthyroidism patients were also compared in the study. After sampling, hyperthyroidism patients received methimazole starting at 30 mg daily, and ophthalmopathy patients received high-dose intravenous methylprednisolone. Prospective prediction of ophthalmopathy was tested in an independent validation cohort consisting of fewer than 20 hyperthyroidism patients and over 15 patients who later progressed to ophthalmopathy. For training and testing, the 100 patients in the discovery cohort were randomly divided in a 7:3 ratio. To identify TCR V-J signatures that set the groups apart, the researchers used a discovery cohort of about a hundred patients, made up of fewer than 50 with Graves' ophthalmopathy and 55 to 65 with stable Graves' hyperthyroidism. According to the paper, TCR Vbeta CDR3 sequencing was carried out on over 130 peripheral blood samples, which came from under 50 ophthalmopathy, 75 or so hyperthyroidism and approximately 17 progressor patients. Results the study describes overall, beyond this receptor: Most expanded thyroid clonotypes (frequency above 0.001) were also detected in blood, a finding suggesting that blood repertoires may reflect thyroid immune responses. In validation, progression to ophthalmopathy was predicted by the model with 70.59% sensitivity and under 85% specificity, a median of approximately 6.5 months before onset. No statistical method was used to fix the sample size in advance, and group allocation was not hidden from the investigators. Ophthalmopathy was separated from stable hyperthyroidism by a 13 V-J signature model, with around 90% sensitivity and about 81% specificity obtained in cross-validation and 80%/75% obtained in testing.

As regards this clonotype: Its antigen remains unidentified. No base quality information exists; no much larger clone differs at one position.

Trimming accounts for 6 bases at V and 4 bases at J, while the number of junction bases matched to no gene is 13. From the cysteine up to the phenylalanine, the CDR3 has a length of 15 residues. Only the CDR3 region is kept as DNA, spanning 45 bases read in frame from base 1. CDR1 SQVTM and CDR2 ANQGSEA were looked up in the germline V gene. Amplification of TCR beta CDR3 regions was carried out from RNA transcripts. For the first round of RT-PCR on the TCR CDR3, the HTBI primer set was used together with the Qiagen OneStep RT-PCR kit. Libraries were constructed in a second round of multiplex PCR, after which size selection and purification were carried out. Libraries were sequenced paired-end with 100 bp reads on an Illumina HiSeq2000. The authors' pipeline ran thus. SOAPnuke was used to process the raw data, with reads discarded if the reads contained adapters or uncalled bases, had a mean Phred below 15, or lacked an exact constant-primer or identifier match. High-quality paired reads were merged with COPE v1.2.5, and unique nucleotide sequences were defined as clonotypes. MiTCR v1.1 was used to align clonotypes to the IMGT TRBV, TRBD and TRBJ reference segments. The analysis included only V-J combinations with a frequency above 0.0001, which together covered around 99% of the repertoires. A TCS score was defined as the ratio of F50 (clonal expansion) to E x V (chaos), with BLOSUM62-based TCRdist applied between CDR3 peptides within each V-J. Welch's t-statistics and random forest reduced roughly 530 V-J features to 13, which were used in a naive Bayes classifier (R e1071). TCRdb reprocessing: public reads trimmed at Q25 with fastp, clones called with MiXCR, in-frame beta chains kept. Rows are combined by CDR3 protein, so each entry shows the most common genes and DNA. TCRdb, not the authors, supplied the V and J calls. This sample has around 50,000 distinct CDR3 sequences in its table, and approximately 52% of those were observed once. The ten largest account for just over 9% of the sample.

Moderately to severely active disease, a Clinical Activity Score of at least 3, a NOSPECS grade of at least 4, and a duration under 3 months were present in ophthalmopathy patients. Any patient with an uncontrolled infection, another autoimmune disease, pregnancy or lactation was excluded. Diagnoses were based on clinical symptoms, serum thyroxine and TRAb, thyroid ultrasound and orbital computed tomography. PBMCs were separated from roughly 9.3 ml of fresh peripheral blood using Ficoll-Paque density gradient centrifugation. Total RNA was extracted with Trizol reagent, and quality was checked on an Agilent 2100 Bioanalyzer.

The specimen was blood. This TCR derives from a woman between 50 and 59 years old with Graves' ophthalmopathy. The rearrangement combines TRBV29-1 with TRBJ1-1, with 8 junctional bases fitting TRBD1. In nucleotide form, the sequence is TGCAGCGTCGATAAGGAGGACAGGGCGGTCACTGAAGCTTTCTTT. This encodes CSVDKEDRAVTEAFF.